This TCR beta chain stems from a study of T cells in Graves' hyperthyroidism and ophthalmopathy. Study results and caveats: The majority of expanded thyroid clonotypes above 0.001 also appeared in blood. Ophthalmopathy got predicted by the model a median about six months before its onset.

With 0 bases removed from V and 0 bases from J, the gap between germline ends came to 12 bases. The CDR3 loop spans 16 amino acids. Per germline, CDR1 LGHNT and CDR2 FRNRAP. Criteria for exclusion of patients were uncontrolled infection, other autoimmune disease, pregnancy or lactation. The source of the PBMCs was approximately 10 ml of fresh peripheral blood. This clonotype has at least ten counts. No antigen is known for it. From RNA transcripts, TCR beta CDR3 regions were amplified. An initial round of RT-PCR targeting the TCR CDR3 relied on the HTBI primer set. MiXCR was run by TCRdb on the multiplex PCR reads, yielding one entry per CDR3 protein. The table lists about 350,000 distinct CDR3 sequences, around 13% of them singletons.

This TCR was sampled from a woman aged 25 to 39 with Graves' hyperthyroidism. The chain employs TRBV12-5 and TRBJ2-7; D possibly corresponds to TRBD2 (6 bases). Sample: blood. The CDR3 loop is CASGLVRERASYEQYF. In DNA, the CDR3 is TGTGCTAGTGGTTTGGTACGTGAGCGGGCCTCCTACGAGCAGTACTTC.